Following are 27 T cell receptor beta chains from one sample sequenced in a study of shared clonotypes between healthy human individuals. Data came from immunoSEQ multiplex PCR; TCRdb stores just in-frame clones and leaves some out. The sample consists of about 1 million clones, approximately 76% of them appearing once. The sequenced sample was memory CD4+ T cells sorted from blood. Subset described: CD45RA-negative fraction. These receptors were taken from a man aged 18-30 years in good health.

This clone was seen a single time. V is TRBV4-3 and J is TRBJ2-2, with 9 bases that match TRBD2. Germline V CDR1 and CDR2: LGHNA, YSLEER. This CDR3 has 17 residues. Trimming at V came to 0 bases and at J to 6 bases, leaving 8 bases not matched to a gene. CDR3 DNA sequence: TGCGCCAGCAGCCAAGATAGCGGGAGCGGGTACGCCGGGGAGCTGTTTTTT. As protein: CASSQDSGSGYAGELFF.

The chain recombines TRBV18 with TRBJ2-3; D might be TRBD2 (6 bases). Trimming left V 8 bases short and J 0 bases short, with 12 bases between. The CDR3 spans 14 residues. Germline-derived CDR1 and CDR2 are KGHSH and LQKENI. CDR3 sequence reads: CASEDGGSTDTQYF. Written as DNA, the CDR3 is TGTGCCAGCGAGGACGGGGGAAGCACAGATACGCAGTATTTT.

This clone came up a few times. J is TRBJ2-5 and V is TRBV27; tentative D call: TRBD2 (5 bases). Trimming stripped 3 bases from V and 11 bases from J, with 19 bases between. The CDR3 totals 14 residues. Germline V gene data show CDR1 as MNHEY and CDR2 as SMNVEV (reference sequence). Here the CDR3 DNA reads TGTGCCAGCAGTTTTGAGGTCGTCGTTGGGGAGCAGTACTTC. Amino acids: CASSFEVVVGEQYF.

This sequence joins TRBV29-1 and TRBJ2-6; D possibly corresponds to TRBD2 (6 bases). V lost 6 bases and J 1 base, leaving 13 bases between the germline ends. CDR1 and CDR2 (germline): SQVTM, ANQGSEA. The CDR3 consists of 15 residues. The CDR3 coding sequence is TGCAGCGTAAGGGACTCTGGGTCTGGGGCCAACGTCCTGACTTTC. It yields the protein CSVRDSGSGANVLTF.

This clone showed up just once. The sample holds other DNA sequences that translate to the same CDR3. This chain links TRBV5-1 with TRBJ2-7; 13 bases align to TRBD2. Germline CDR1 and CDR2: SGHRS and YFSETQ. V was clipped by 4 bases and J by 4 bases; unmatched bases: 2. The CDR3 is 14 amino acids. In nucleotides, the CDR3 is TGCGCCAGCAGCCCGACTAGCGGGGGGTACGAGCAGTACTTC. This translates into CASSPTSGGYEQYF.

This chain connects TRBV29-1 to TRBJ1-4, with 9 bases lining up with TRBD1. CDR1 and CDR2 (germline): SQVTM, ANQGSEA. This CDR3 is built from 12 residues. V dropped 7 bases and J dropped 8; count of bases not matched to a gene: 5. CDR3 coding DNA: TGCAGCGCCAGGACAGGGGAAGAAAAACTGTTTTTT. Its protein is CSARTGEEKLFF.

The chain joins TRBV19 to TRBJ2-6; possibly TRBD1 for D (6 bases). V gave up 5 bases and J gave up 0 bases, with 11 bases separating them. The CDR3 contains 16 residues. Germline V gene sequence: CDR1 LNHDA, CDR2 SQIVND (reference sequence). CDR3 amino acids: CASSETGRSGANVLTF. The CDR3 nucleotides read TGTGCCAGTAGTGAGACAGGTCGCTCTGGGGCCAACGTCCTGACTTTC.

This clone was observed a single time. This chain uses TRBV29-1 with TRBJ2-3; D perhaps matches TRBD2 (6 bases). CDR1 and CDR2 (germline): SQVTM, ANQGSEA. The CDR3 contains 13 residues. V lost 5 bases, J lost 2 bases, and 11 bases lay in between. Here the CDR3 DNA reads TGCAGCGTTTGGGGGGTCCACACAGATACGCAGTATTTT. Protein: CSVWGVHTDTQYF.

For this clone: A read error is likely here: a far larger clone is one base away. The gene calls are TRBV7-9 and TRBJ2-7; 8 nucleotides align to TRBD1. Germline V gene data show CDR1 as SEHNR and CDR2 as FQNEAQ (reference sequence). The CDR3 is 15 residues long. The V segment lost 4 bases and the J segment 0 bases; nucleotides outside the gene matches: 5. The CDR3, as DNA: TGTGCCAGCAGCTCAGGGGGCCCAAGCTCCTACGAGCAGTACTTC. It encodes CASSSGGPSSYEQYF.

The chain has TRBV19 and TRBJ2-2; tentatively, D is TRBD2 (5 bases). The CDR3 sequence is 15 residues long. The ends were cut back, 2 bases at V and 6 bases at J, with 13 bases in the middle. Looked up from germline, CDR1 is LNHDA and CDR2 is SQIVND (reference sequence). The CDR3 protein is CASSIWAGTPGELFF. CDR3 DNA sequence: TGTGCCAGTAGTATATGGGCGGGCACCCCCGGGGAGCTGTTTTTT.

This chain uses TRBV2 with TRBJ2-2, with TRBD2 as a possible D gene (6 bases). The CDR3 is made up of 15 amino acids. With 7 bases removed from V and 4 bases from J, the gap between germline ends came to 16 bases. Germline lookup yields CDR1 SNHLY and CDR2 FYNNEI. CDR3 residues: CASKGSGVLTGELFF. CDR3 coding DNA: TGTGCCAGCAAGGGGTCGGGAGTGCTCACCGGGGAGCTGTTTTTT.

Concerning this clone itself: Distinct nucleotide sequences in the sample also encode this CDR3. The chain employs TRBV5-1 and TRBJ2-5, with D possibly being TRBD1 or TRBD2 (5 bases each). V was pared by 1 base and J by 5 bases, with 9 bases between. The CDR3 has 13 residues. The germline CDR1 and CDR2 sequences are SGHRS and YFSETQ. CDR3 sequence (DNA): TGCGCCAGCAGCTTGTCCGGGGCCGAGACCCAGTACTTC. Its translation is CASSLSGAETQYF.

Regarding this clone: The sample contains more than one DNA sequence encoding this CDR3. This chain connects TRBV5-1 to TRBJ2-5, with 8 bases fitting TRBD2. CDR1 SGHRS and CDR2 YFSETQ come from the germline V gene. V lost 2 bases to trimming and J lost 4 bases; unmatched junction nucleotides: 7. The CDR3 spans 15 residues. The CDR3 sequence is CASSLVAGSGETQYF. The CDR3 coding sequence is TGCGCCAGCAGCTTAGTAGCGGGATCGGGAGAGACCCAGTACTTC.

This rearrangement joins TRBV10-3 to TRBJ2-3; D unclear. CDR3 length: 14 residues. CDR1 is ENHRY, CDR2 SYGVKD, per germline. Trimming removed 7 bases from V and 0 bases from J, with 11 bases in between. Here the CDR3 DNA reads TGTGCCATCACCGGACCGTCAAGCACAGATACGCAGTATTTT. Translating it yields CAITGPSSTDTQYF.

The J gene is TRBJ2-5, the V gene TRBV1; TRBD2 reflects the table's D call only, with no check against the DNA. TRBV1 is shown as a pseudogene. This CDR3 has 15 amino acids. The CDR3 DNA reads TGCACCAGCAGCCCCCCTCTAGCGGGGGGTTCGACCCAGTACTTC. It encodes CTSSPPLAGGSTQYF.

The gene calls are TRBV27 and TRBJ2-6, with D possibly called TRBD1 or TRBD2 (6 bases each). CDR3 size: 17 residues. Trimming removed 3 bases from V and 0 bases from J, with 12 bases in between. Germline V CDR1 and CDR2: MNHEY, SMNVEV (reference sequence). The CDR3 is CASSFRGVSSGANVLTF. CDR3 coding DNA: TGTGCCAGCAGTTTTAGGGGGGTTAGCTCTGGGGCCAACGTCCTGACTTTC.

This clone was found many times. J is TRBJ2-5 and V is TRBV11-2; 13 positions agree with TRBD2. The CDR3 sequence is 19 residues long. Trimming at V came to 4 bases and at J to 2 bases, leaving 13 bases not matched to a gene. Germline-derived CDR1 and CDR2 are SGHAT and FQNNGV. The CDR3, as DNA: TGTGCCAGCAGCTATCGTAGGACTAGCGGGAGAGCGCGACAAGAGACCCAGTACTTC. This sequence encodes CASSYRRTSGRARQETQYF.

The chain joins TRBV28 to TRBJ2-2; D is tentatively TRBD1 or TRBD2 (5 bases each). V gave up 8 bases and J gave up 2 bases, with 15 bases separating them. Germline V CDR1 and CDR2: MDHEN, SYDVKM. The CDR3 is made up of 15 amino acids. Here the CDR3 reads CASSGTEPNTGELFF. CDR3 in DNA: TGTGCCAGCTCAGGGACGGAGCCTAACACCGGGGAGCTGTTTTTT.

As concerns this clone: This sample also contains other DNA sequences that code for the same CDR3. The CDR3 coding sequence is TGCGCCAGCAGCTTTAGCTCCTATAATTCACCCCTCCACTTT. It specifies CASSFSSYNSPLHF. V is TRBV5-1 and J is TRBJ1-6; no definite D call. CDR3 size: 14 residues. V lost 2 bases, J lost 0 bases, and 3 bases lay in between. The germline CDR1 and CDR2 sequences are SGHRS and YFSETQ.

This rearrangement joins TRBV5-1 to TRBJ2-2; 7 bases line up with TRBD2. The J segment lost 7 bases and the V segment lost 5 bases, leaving 14 bases of the junction unmatched. The CDR3 is 16 amino acids. CDR1 and CDR2 (germline): SGHRS, YFSETQ. DNA of the CDR3: TGCGCCAGCAGTCCCGGGACTACTACGGCCAACGGGGAGCTGTTTTTT. This translates into CASSPGTTTANGELFF.

This chain links TRBV9 with TRBJ2-3; a weak D match, TRBD1 (5 bases). The CDR3 is 16 amino acids. CDR1 is SGDLS, CDR2 YYNGEE, per germline. V gave up 4 bases and J gave up 1 base, with 16 bases separating them. CDR3 nucleotide sequence: TGTGCCAGCAGCTTACGAAGTGGGGCAGGCACAGATACGCAGTATTTT. Protein product: CASSLRSGAGTDTQYF.

This clone showed up many times. The chain uses TRBV27 and TRBJ1-6, with D tentatively TRBD1 (5 bases). The germline V gene has CDR1 MNHEY and CDR2 SMNVEV (reference sequence). The V end lost 10 bases, the J end lost 8 bases, and 18 bases lay between the germline ends. CDR3 length: 14 residues. CDR3 coding DNA: TGTGCCACCTCCTGGGGGGGTGGTGATTCACCCCTCCACTTT. As protein: CATSWGGGDSPLHF.

The J gene is TRBJ2-3, the V gene TRBV7-3; tentative D call: TRBD1 (6 bases). The V end lost 6 bases, the J end lost 6 bases, and 16 bases lay between the germline ends. The CDR3 consists of 14 residues. The germline CDR1 and CDR2 sequences are SGHTA and FQGTGA. The CDR3 bases are TGTGCCAGCAGGCCGGGACACCTCGGGGATACGCAGTATTTT. It yields the protein CASRPGHLGDTQYF.

The rearrangement links TRBV28 to TRBJ1-1; the match to TRBD1 covers 7 bases. Germline V gene data show CDR1 as MDHEN and CDR2 as SYDVKM. V dropped 5 bases and J dropped 3; count of bases not matched to a gene: 21. CDR3 length equals 19 residues. For the CDR3, the DNA is TGTGCCAGCAGTCCCGGGGGTTTAGGTAGGGGGCCTTGGGACACTGAAGCTTTCTTT. It translates to CASSPGGLGRGPWDTEAFF.

This chain uses TRBV2 with TRBJ1-2; 8 positions agree with TRBD1. The CDR3 runs to 15 residues. Losses at the gene ends were 5 bases for V and 2 bases for J; bases not matched to a gene: 7. Germline V lookup: CDR1 SNHLY, CDR2 FYNNEI. The CDR3 DNA sequence: TGTGCCAGCAGTCCAGGGGGCGCAGGCAACTATGGCTACACCTTC. Protein product: CASSPGGAGNYGYTF.

The genes are TRBV18 and TRBJ2-3; no clear D. The CDR3 loop spans 14 amino acids. Germline V gene data show CDR1 as KGHSH and CDR2 as LQKENI. V shed 3 bases and J shed 4 bases, with 11 bases lying between them. This chain's CDR3 is CASSPSRGPDTQYF. The CDR3 DNA reads TGTGCCAGCTCACCCTCTCGAGGCCCAGATACGCAGTATTTT. The complete variable domain, with remaining parts taken from reference TRBV18 and TRBJ2-3, reads NAGVMQNPRHLVRRRGQEARLRCSPMKGHSHVYWYRQLPEEGLKFMVYLQKENIIDESGMPKERFSAEFPKEGPSILRIQQVVRGDSAAYFCASSPSRGPDTQYFGPGTRLTVL.

The J gene is TRBJ1-4, the V gene TRBV2; D gene unclear. Trimming stripped 3 bases from V and 4 bases from J, with 3 bases between. The germline V gene encodes CDR1 SNHLY and CDR2 FYNNEI. The CDR3 has 12 residues. The chain's CDR3 is CASSDDNEKLFF. In DNA form, the CDR3 reads TGTGCCAGCAGTGACGATAATGAAAAACTGTTTTTT.